The entry below gives a single T cell receptor (beta chain) sequence along with its context. Antigen specificity is unknown. The repertoire was sequenced with immunoSEQ multiplex PCR; TCRdb's copy has only in-frame clones and lacks some. The data contain 100,000 to 150,000 clones, more than 80% of them singletons. The data are from a study of T cell responses to AZD1222 COVID-19 vaccine. Overall study findings and caveats: When two AZD1222 doses had been given, Spike-specific TCR breadth and depth rose. Repertoires were sampled only after the peak T cell response. White British people made up most donors, females outnumbered males, and clonal diversity was possibly underestimated.

The germline V gene encodes CDR1 SGDLS and CDR2 YYNGEE. The J segment lost 1 base and the V segment lost 3 bases, leaving 10 bases of the junction unmatched. CDR3 length equals 17 residues. The source material was peripheral blood, sampled on day 0 of AZD1222 vaccination. The source is an adult in good health. The chain uses TRBV9 and TRBJ2-1, with 7 positions matching TRBD1. The chain's CDR3 is CASSAALDRVSYNEQFF. Written as DNA, the CDR3 is TGTGCCAGCAGCGCAGCCCTAGACAGGGTATCCTACAATGAGCAGTTCTTC.